Below are 9 T cell receptor beta chains sequenced from a single sample in a study of tumor-infiltrating lymphocytes in localized non-small cell lung cancer. The data were produced by immunoSEQ multiplex PCR, yet TCRdb's version contains in-frame clones alone and is incomplete. The repertoire holds under 10,000 clones, around 77% seen once, with approximately 17% in the top ten. The sequenced sample was uninvolved lung tissue not adjacent to the tumor. The source is a human donor with non-small cell lung cancer.

CDR3: CASNLNIENTEAFF. In nucleotides, the CDR3 is TGTGCCAGCAATCTTAACATAGAGAACACTGAAGCTTTCTTT. The rearrangement links TRBV6-1 to TRBJ1-1, with unresolved D. The V gene's germline CDR1 is MNHNS and CDR2 SASEGT. The V and J ends lost 7 bases and 1 base respectively, with 13 bases between them. This CDR3 contains 14 residues.

This clone is medium-sized by share. The V gene is TRBV14, the J gene TRBJ2-5; D is undetermined. With 1 base removed from V and 5 bases from J, the gap between germline ends came to 8 bases. The CDR3 length is 13 residues. From germline, CDR1 is SGHDN and CDR2 FVKESK. The CDR3 reads CASSQAPKETQYF. The CDR3 DNA sequence: TGTGCCAGCAGCCAAGCTCCTAAGGAGACCCAGTACTTC.

This clone was detected only once. The chain carries TRBV5-6 and TRBJ2-5; 9 bases align to TRBD1. V shed 5 bases, J shed 4 bases, and the junction held 12 bases outside the gene matches. The CDR3 extends over 16 amino acids. Germline assignment: CDR1 SGHDT and CDR2 YYEEEE. The CDR3 coding sequence is TGTGCCAGCAGTTTTGGCCTCCCGGGACAGGGAGAGACCCAGTACTTC. Its protein product is CASSFGLPGQGETQYF.

V and J are TRBV28 and TRBJ1-1, with a tentative D call TRBD1 (6 bases). This CDR3 comprises 12 residues. V lost 5 bases, J lost 4 bases, and 8 bases lay in between. Germline values: CDR1 MDHEN, CDR2 SYDVKM. DNA of the CDR3: TGTGCCAGCAGTACAGGGCTCACTGAAGCTTTCTTT. Translated: CASSTGLTEAFF.

The chain is built from TRBV7-2 and TRBJ2-3; no reliable D call. The CDR3 loop spans 15 amino acids. Germline CDR1 and CDR2: SGHTA and FQGNSA. Trimming left V 3 bases short and J 0 bases short, with 10 bases between. CDR3 in DNA: TGTGCCAGCAGCTTCCAATCCACTAGCACAGATACGCAGTATTTT. Translated: CASSFQSTSTDTQYF.

V is TRBV2 and J is TRBJ2-3; 9 positions agree with TRBD1. This CDR3 has 15 residues. With 6 bases clipped from V and 2 bases from J, the junction kept 6 bases outside the gene matches. Germline V gene lookup returns CDR1 SNHLY and CDR2 FYNNEI. The CDR3 nucleotides are TGTGCCAGCAGGACGACAGGGGGGTCCACAGATACGCAGTATTTT. This sequence encodes CASRTTGGSTDTQYF.

The chain is built from TRBV7-2 and TRBJ1-1; D remains ambiguous. The CDR3 runs 14 residues. The germline V gene encodes CDR1 SGHTA and CDR2 FQGNSA. Trimming left V 4 bases short and J 5 bases short, with 14 bases between. The CDR3: CASSSQPVGTEAFF. CDR3 in DNA: TGTGCCAGCAGCTCACAGCCCGTTGGGACTGAAGCTTTCTTT.

V and J are TRBV7-8 and TRBJ2-1; D is ambiguous. V dropped 5 bases and J dropped 14 bases, with 22 bases sitting between them. Per germline, CDR1 SGHVS and CDR2 FQNEAQ. The CDR3 loop spans 14 amino acids. In DNA form, the CDR3 reads TGTGCCAGCAGCCCAGTAGAGTCGGCTGAGACGAAGTTCTTC. This translates into CASSPVESAETKFF.

The rearrangement uses TRBV7-2 and TRBJ2-3; D ambiguous. The V end lost 4 bases, the J end lost 6 bases, and 8 bases lay between the germline ends. CDR3 length: 12 amino acids. In germline, CDR1 is SGHTA, CDR2 FQGNSA. The CDR3 DNA reads TGTGCCAGCAGCTCCTATCTTGATACGCAGTATTTT. Its translation: CASSSYLDTQYF.